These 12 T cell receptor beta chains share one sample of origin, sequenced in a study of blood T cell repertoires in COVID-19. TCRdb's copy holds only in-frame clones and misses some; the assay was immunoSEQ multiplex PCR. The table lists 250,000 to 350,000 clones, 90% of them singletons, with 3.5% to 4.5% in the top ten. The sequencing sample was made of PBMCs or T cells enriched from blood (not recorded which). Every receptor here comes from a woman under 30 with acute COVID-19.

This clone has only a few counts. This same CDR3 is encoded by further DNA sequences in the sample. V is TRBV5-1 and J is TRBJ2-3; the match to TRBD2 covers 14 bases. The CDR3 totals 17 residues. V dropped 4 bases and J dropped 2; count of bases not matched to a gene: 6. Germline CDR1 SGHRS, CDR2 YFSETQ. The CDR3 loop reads CASSPGLAGGFTDTQYF. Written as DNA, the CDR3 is TGCGCCAGCAGCCCTGGACTAGCGGGAGGCTTCACAGATACGCAGTATTTT.

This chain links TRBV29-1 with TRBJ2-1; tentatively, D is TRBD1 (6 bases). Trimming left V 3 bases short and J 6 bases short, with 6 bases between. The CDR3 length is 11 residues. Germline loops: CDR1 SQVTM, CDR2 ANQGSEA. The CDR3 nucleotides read TGCAGCGTTGACAGGGGCAATGAGCAGTTCTTC. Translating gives CSVDRGNEQFF.

The CDR3 spells CASSSEAGGKSYGYTF. In DNA form, the CDR3 reads TGTGCCAGCAGCTCCGAGGCAGGGGGCAAGAGCTATGGCTACACCTTC. The V gene is TRBV11-1, the J gene TRBJ1-2; 8 bases are a match to TRBD1. Per germline, CDR1 SGHAT and CDR2 FQDESV (reference sequence). The CDR3 runs to 16 residues. The V segment lost 4 bases and the J segment 4 bases; nucleotides outside the gene matches: 11. The full variable domain, rest sourced from reference TRBV11-1 and TRBJ1-2, is EAEVAQSPRYKITEKSQAVAFWCDPISGHATLYWYRQILGQGPELLVQFQDESVVDDSQLPKDRFSAERLKGVDSTLKIQPAELGDSAMYLCASSSEAGGKSYGYTFGSGTRLTVV.

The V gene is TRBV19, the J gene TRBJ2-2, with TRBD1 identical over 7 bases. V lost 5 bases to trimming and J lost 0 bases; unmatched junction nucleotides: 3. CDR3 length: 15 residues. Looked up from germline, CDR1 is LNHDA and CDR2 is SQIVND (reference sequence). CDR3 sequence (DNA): TGTGCCAGTAGTGTTAGGGGGCCGAACACCGGGGAGCTGTTTTTT. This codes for CASSVRGPNTGELFF.

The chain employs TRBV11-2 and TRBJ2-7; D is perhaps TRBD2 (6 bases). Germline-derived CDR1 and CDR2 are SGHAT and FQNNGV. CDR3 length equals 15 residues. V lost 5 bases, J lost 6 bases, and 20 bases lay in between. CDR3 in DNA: TGTGCCAGCAGCATGGGAGGTGGTATCTTCGGCGAGCAGTACTTC. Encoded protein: CASSMGGGIFGEQYF.

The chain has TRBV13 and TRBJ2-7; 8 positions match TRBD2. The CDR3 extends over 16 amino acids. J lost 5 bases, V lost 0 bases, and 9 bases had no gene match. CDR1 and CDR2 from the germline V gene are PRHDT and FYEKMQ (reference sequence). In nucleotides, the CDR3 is TGTGCCAGCAGCTTAGGGCCAGCGGGAGAATATAACGAGCAGTACTTC. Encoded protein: CASSLGPAGEYNEQYF. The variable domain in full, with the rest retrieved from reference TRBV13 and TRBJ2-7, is AAGVIQSPRHLIKEKRETATLKCYPIPRHDTVYWYQQGPGQDPQFLISFYEKMQSDKGSIPDRFSAQQFSDYHSELNMSSLELGDSALYFCASSLGPAGEYNEQYFGPGTRLTVT.

The CDR3 here is CASSIGRAWDNQPQHF. CDR3 coding DNA: TGTGCCAGTAGTATTGGCAGGGCCTGGGACAATCAGCCCCAGCATTTT. The chain uses TRBV19 and TRBJ1-5; D may be TRBD1 (5 bases). The CDR3 is made up of 16 amino acids. Germline assignment: CDR1 LNHDA and CDR2 SQIVND (reference sequence). The V and J ends lost 3 bases and 3 bases respectively, with 15 bases between them.

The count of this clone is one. CDR3 nucleotides: TGTGCCAGCAGCCAAGGATCCAGGGGGCGAGTGGAAAAACTGTTTTTT. Protein: CASSQGSRGRVEKLFF. The V and J genes are TRBV3-1 (or the pseudogene TRBV3-2) and TRBJ1-4; 8 bases fit TRBD1. CDR1 is LGHDT, CDR2 YNNKEL, per germline (reference sequence). The CDR3 runs to 16 residues. V was clipped by 1 base and J by 8 bases; unmatched bases: 9.

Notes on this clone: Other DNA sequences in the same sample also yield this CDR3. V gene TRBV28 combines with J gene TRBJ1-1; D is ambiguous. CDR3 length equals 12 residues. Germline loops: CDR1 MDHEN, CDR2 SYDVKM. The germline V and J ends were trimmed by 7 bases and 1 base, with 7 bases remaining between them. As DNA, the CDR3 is TGTGCCAGCAAGGCAGGGAACACTGAAGCTTTCTTT. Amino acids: CASKAGNTEAFF.

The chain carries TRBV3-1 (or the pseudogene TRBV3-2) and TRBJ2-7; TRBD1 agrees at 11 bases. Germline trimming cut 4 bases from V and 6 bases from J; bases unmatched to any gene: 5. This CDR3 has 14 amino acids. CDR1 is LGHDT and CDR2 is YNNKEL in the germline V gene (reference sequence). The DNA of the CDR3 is TGTGCCAGCAGCCCTCGGACAGGGGGCGGCGAGCAGTACTTC. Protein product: CASSPRTGGGEQYF.

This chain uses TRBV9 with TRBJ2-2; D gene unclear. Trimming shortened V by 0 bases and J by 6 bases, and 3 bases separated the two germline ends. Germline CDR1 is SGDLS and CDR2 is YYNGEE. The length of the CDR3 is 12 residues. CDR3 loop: CASSVASGELFF. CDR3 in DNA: TGTGCCAGCAGCGTAGCCTCCGGGGAGCTGTTTTTT.

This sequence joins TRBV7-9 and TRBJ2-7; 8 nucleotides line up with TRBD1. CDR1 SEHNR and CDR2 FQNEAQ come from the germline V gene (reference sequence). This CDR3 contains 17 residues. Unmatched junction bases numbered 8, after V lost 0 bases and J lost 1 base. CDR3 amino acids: CASSLAATGTGSYEQYF. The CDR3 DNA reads TGTGCCAGCAGCTTAGCGGCCACCGGGACAGGTTCCTACGAGCAGTACTTC.